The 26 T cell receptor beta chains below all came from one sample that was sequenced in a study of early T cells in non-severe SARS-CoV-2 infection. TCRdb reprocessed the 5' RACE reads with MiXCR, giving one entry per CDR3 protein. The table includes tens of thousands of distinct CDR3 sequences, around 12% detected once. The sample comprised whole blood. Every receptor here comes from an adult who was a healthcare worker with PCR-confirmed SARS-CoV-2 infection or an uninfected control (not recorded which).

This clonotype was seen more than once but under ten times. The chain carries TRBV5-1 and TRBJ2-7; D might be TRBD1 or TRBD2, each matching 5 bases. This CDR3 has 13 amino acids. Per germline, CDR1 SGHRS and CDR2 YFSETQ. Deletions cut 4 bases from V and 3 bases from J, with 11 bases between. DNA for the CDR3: TGCGCCAGCAGCAGGGTTGGGGGCTACGAGCAGTACTTC. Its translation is CASSRVGGYEQYF.

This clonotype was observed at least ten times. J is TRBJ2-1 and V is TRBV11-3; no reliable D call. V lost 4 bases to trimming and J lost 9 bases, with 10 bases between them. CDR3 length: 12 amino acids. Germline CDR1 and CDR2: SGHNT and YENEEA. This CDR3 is CASSSRPPEQFF. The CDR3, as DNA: TGTGCCAGCAGCTCCAGACCCCCTGAGCAGTTCTTC.

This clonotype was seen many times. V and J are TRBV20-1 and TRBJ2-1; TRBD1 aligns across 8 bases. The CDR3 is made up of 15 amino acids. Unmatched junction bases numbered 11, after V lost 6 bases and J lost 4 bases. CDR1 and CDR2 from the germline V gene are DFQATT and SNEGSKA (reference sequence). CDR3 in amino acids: CSARTPGQVYNEQFF. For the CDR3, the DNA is TGCAGTGCCCGAACACCGGGACAGGTTTACAATGAGCAGTTCTTC.

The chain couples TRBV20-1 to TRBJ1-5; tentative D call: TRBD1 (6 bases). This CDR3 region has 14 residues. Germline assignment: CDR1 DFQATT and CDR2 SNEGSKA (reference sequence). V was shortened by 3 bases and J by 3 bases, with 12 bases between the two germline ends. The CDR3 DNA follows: TGCAGTGCTAGGGTGGGGGGCCTCAATCAGCCCCAGCATTTT. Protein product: CSARVGGLNQPQHF.

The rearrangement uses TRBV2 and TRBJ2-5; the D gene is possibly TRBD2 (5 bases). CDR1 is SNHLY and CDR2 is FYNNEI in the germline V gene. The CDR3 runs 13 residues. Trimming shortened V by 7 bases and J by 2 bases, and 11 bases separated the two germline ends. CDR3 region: CASIFQRQETQYF. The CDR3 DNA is TGTGCCAGCATCTTTCAGCGGCAAGAGACCCAGTACTTC.

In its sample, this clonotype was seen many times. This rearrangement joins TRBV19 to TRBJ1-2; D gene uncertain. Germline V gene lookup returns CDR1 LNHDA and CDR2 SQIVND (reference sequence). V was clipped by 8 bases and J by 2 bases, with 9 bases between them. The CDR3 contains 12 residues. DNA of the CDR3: TGTGCCAGTTCCGGGCCGAACTATGGCTACACCTTC. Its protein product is CASSGPNYGYTF.

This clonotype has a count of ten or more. The chain's CDR3 is CASTYTDRGPDEQYF. CDR3 nucleotides: TGTGCCAGCACCTATACGGACAGGGGGCCGGACGAGCAGTACTTC. The chain is built from TRBV2 and TRBJ2-7; 11 nucleotides line up with TRBD1. Germline lookup yields CDR1 SNHLY and CDR2 FYNNEI. The CDR3 runs to 15 residues. J was trimmed by 5 bases and V by 7 bases; bases with no gene match: 10. Complete variable domain (other parts from reference TRBV2 and TRBJ2-7): EPEVTQTPSHQVTQMGQEVILRCVPISNHLYFYWYRQILGQKVEFLVSFYNNEISEKSEIFDDQFSVERPDGSNFTLKIRSTKLEDSAMYFCASTYTDRGPDEQYFGPGTRLTVT.

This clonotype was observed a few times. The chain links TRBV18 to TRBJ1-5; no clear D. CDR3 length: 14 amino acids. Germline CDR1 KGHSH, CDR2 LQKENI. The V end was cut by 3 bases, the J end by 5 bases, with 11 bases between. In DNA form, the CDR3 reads TGTGCCAGCTCACCCCCGGGTAGTTATCAGCCCCAGCATTTT. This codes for CASSPPGSYQPQHF.

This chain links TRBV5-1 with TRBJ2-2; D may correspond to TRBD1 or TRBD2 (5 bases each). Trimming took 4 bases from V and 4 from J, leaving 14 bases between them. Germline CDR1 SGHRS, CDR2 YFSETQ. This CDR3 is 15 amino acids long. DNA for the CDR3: TGCGCCAGCAGCCCTCTTCGGGGCGGCACCGGGGAGCTGTTTTTT. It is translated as CASSPLRGGTGELFF.

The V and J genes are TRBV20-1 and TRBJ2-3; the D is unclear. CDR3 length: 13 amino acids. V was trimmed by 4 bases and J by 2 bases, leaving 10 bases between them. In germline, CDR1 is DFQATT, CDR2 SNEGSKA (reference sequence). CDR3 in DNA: TGCAGTGCTACGATAGAGCACACAGATACGCAGTATTTT. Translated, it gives CSATIEHTDTQYF.

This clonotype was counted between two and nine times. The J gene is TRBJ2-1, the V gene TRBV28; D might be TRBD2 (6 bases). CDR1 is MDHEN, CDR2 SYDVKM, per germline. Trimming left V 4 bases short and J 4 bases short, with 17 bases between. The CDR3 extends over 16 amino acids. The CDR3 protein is CASSSRGTSGYNEQFF. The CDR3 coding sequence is TGTGCCAGCAGTTCCCGGGGGACCTCCGGGTACAATGAGCAGTTCTTC.

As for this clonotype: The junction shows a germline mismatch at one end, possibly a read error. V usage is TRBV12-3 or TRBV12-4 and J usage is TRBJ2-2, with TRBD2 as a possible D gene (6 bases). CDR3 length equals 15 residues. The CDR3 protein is CASSLSGLNTGELLF. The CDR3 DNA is TGTGCCAGCAGTTTATCGGGACTCAACACCGGGGAGCTGTTATTT.

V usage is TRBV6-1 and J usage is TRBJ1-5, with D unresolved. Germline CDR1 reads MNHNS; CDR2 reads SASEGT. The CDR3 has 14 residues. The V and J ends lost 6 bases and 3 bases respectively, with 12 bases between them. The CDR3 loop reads CASSDYKVNQPQHF. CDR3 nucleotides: TGTGCCAGCAGCGATTACAAGGTCAATCAGCCCCAGCATTTT.

Here the CDR3 DNA reads TGTGCCAGCAGTTTATTCGGTTTGGGTTCCGGGACAGGGATTTCGAATGAGCAGTTCTTC. Encoded protein: CASSLFGLGSGTGISNEQFF. The chain carries TRBV27 and TRBJ2-1; TRBD1 aligns across 9 bases. V shed 1 base and J 7 bases; nucleotides not matched to a gene: 20. This CDR3 region has 20 residues. The germline V gene has CDR1 MNHEY and CDR2 SMNVEV (reference sequence).

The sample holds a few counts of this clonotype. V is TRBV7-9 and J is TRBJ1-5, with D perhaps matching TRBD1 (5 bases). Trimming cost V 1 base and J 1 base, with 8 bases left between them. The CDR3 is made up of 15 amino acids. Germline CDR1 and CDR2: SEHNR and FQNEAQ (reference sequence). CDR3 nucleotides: TGTGCCAGCAGCTTAGGGGACGGAAGCAATCAGCCCCAGCATTTT. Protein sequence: CASSLGDGSNQPQHF. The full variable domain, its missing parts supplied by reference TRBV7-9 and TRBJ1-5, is DTGVSQNPRHKITKRGQNVTFRCDPISEHNRLYWYRQTLGQGPEFLTYFQNEAQLEKSRLLSDRFSAERPKGSFSTLEIQRTEQGDSAMYLCASSLGDGSNQPQHFGDGTRLSIL.

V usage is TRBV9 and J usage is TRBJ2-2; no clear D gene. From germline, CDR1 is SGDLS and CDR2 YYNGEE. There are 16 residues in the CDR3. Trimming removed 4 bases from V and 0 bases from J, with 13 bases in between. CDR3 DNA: TGTGCCAGCAGCCTCCTCGGCGGCGCGAACACCGGGGAGCTGTTTTTT. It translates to CASSLLGGANTGELFF.

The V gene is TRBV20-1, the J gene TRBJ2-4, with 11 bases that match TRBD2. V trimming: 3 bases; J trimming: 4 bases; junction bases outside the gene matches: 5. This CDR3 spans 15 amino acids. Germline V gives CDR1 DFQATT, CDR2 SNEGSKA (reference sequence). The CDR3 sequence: CSARGLAVRKNIQYF. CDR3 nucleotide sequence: TGCAGTGCTAGGGGACTAGCGGTGAGAAAAAACATTCAGTACTTC.

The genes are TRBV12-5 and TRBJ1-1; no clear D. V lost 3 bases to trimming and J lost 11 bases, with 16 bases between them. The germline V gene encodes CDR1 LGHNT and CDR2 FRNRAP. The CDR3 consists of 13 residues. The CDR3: CASGFGSPRRAFF. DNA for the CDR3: TGTGCTAGTGGTTTCGGGTCCCCCCGGCGGGCTTTCTTT.

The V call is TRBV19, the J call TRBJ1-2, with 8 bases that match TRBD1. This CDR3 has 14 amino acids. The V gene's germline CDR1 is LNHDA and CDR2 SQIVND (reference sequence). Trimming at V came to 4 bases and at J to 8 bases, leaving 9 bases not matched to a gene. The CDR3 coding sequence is TGTGCCAGTAGTACAGGGGACAGGCTTGGAGGCTACACCTTC. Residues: CASSTGDRLGGYTF.

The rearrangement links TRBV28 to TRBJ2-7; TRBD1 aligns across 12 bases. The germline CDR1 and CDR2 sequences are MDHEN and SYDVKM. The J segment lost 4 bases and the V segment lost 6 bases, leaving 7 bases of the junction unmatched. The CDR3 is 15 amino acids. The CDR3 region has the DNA TGTGCCAGCAGAGGGACAGGGGGCGCTAATTACGAGCAGTACTTC. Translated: CASRGTGGANYEQYF. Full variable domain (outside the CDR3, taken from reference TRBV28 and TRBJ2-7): DVKVTQSSRYLVKRTGEKVFLECVQDMDHENMFWYRQDPGLGLRLIYFSYDVKMKEKGDIPEGYSVSREKKERFSLILESASTNQTSMYLCASRGTGGANYEQYFGPGTRLTVT.

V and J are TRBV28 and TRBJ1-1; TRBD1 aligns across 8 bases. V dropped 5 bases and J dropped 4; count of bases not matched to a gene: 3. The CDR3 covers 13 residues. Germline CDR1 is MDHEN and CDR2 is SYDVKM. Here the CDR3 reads CASSPGQGTEAFF. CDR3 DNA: TGTGCCAGCAGTCCCGGACAGGGCACTGAAGCTTTCTTT. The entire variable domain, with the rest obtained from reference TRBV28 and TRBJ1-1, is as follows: DVKVTQSSRYLVKRTGEKVFLECVQDMDHENMFWYRQDPGLGLRLIYFSYDVKMKEKGDIPEGYSVSREKKERFSLILESASTNQTSMYLCASSPGQGTEAFFGQGTRLTVV.

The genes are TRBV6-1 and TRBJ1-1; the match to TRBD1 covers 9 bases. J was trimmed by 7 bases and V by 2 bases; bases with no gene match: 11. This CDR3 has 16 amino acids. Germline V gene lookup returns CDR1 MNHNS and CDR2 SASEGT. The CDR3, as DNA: TGTGCCAGCAGTGAAAACTTAGGACAGGGGTCGAGTGAAGCTTTCTTT. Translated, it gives CASSENLGQGSSEAFF.

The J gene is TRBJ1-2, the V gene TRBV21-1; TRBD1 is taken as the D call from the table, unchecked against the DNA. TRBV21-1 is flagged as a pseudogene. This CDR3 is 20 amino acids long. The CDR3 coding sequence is TGTGCCAGCAGCAAACCCCCCGGGACGGCACCTCAGAGGGGTATCTATGGCTACACCTTC. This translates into CASSKPPGTAPQRGIYGYTF.

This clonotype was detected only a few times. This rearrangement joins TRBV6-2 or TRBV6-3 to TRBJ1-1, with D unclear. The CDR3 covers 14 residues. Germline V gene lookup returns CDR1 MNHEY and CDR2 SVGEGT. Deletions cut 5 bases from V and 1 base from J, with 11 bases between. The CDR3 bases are TGTGCCAGCAGTGACACGTCGGGGAACACTGAAGCTTTCTTT. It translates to CASSDTSGNTEAFF.

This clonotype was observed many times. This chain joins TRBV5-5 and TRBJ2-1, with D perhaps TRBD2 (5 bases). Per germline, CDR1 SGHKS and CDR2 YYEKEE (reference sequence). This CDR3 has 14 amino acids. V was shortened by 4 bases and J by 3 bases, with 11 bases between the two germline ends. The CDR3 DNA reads TGTGCCAGCAGCCAAACCGGGAACTACAATGAGCAGTTCTTC. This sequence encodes CASSQTGNYNEQFF.

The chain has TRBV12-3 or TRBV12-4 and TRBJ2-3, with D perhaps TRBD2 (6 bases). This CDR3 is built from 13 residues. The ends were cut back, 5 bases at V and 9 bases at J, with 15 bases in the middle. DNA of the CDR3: TGTGCCAGCAGTCTAGGAGGGGAGAAGACGCAGTATTTT. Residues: CASSLGGEKTQYF.